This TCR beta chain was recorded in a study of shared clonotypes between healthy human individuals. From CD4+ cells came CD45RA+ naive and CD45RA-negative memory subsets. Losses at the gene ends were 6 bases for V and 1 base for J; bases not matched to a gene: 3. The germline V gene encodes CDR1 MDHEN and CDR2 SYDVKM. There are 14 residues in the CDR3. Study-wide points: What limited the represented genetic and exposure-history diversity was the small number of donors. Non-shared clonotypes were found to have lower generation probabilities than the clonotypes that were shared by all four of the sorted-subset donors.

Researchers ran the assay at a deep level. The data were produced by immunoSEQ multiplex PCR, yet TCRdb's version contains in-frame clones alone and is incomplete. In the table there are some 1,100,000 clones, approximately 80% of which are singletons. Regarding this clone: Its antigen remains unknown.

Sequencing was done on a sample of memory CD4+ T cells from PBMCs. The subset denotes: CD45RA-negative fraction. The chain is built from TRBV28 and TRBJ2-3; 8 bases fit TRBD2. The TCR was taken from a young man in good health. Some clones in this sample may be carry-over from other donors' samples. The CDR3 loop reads CASRTSGGTDTQYF. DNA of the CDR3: TGTGCCAGCAGAACTAGCGGCGGCACAGATACGCAGTATTTT.